Below, one TCR beta chain is given with its context. CDR1 is SGHRS, CDR2 YFSETQ, per germline. This CDR3 has 14 residues. V was cut by 4 bases and J by 5 bases, with 13 bases left in between. This entry comes from a study of OX40 agonist ivuxolimab in advanced cancers. Whole-study context: Every 2 weeks, patients got intravenous ivuxolimab at one of six dose levels (0.01-10 mg/kg).

Measured with immunoSEQ multiplex PCR; TCRdb has only the in-frame clones, and not every one. The sample carries some 59,000 clones, 80% to 90% recorded once. The V call is TRBV5-1, the J call TRBJ2-1; a weak D match, TRBD2 (6 bases). The sequence derives from an adult with an advanced solid tumor such as melanoma, head and neck, liver or kidney cancer. This material consisted of CD4+ or CD8+ T cells sorted from blood, taken in a trial of the OX40 agonist ivuxolimab. The CDR3 DNA is TGCGCCAGCAGCGAGCGGGTCAATAACAATGAGCAGTTCTTC. Translation: CASSERVNNNEQFF.